This is a list of T cell receptor beta chains from one sample in a study of shared clonotypes between healthy human individuals. Assay: immunoSEQ multiplex PCR; the TCRdb copy retains only in-frame clones and omits some. Of about 990,000 clones in the sample, 78% were seen once. Input material: memory CD4+ T cells from PBMCs. The receptors were sampled from a man in his late teens or twenties in good health. Some clones in this sample may be carry-over from other donors' samples. The CDR3 runs from the conserved cysteine through the conserved F or W. A D gene is named only where the DNA matches it firmly. The listing skips clone size in some rows; elsewhere it reads once, few, many or a size class.

d_call: TRBD2
j_call: TRBJ2-2
cdr3_length: 18
clone_size: .
v_call: TRBV11-2
cdr3_aa: CASLPYRLAGKNTGELFF
cdr3_nt: TGTGCCAGCCTACCGTATCGGCTAGCGGGGAAGAACACCGGGGAGCTGTTTTTT

d_call: .
j_call: TRBJ2-3
cdr3_length: 13
clone_size: .
v_call: TRBV29-1
cdr3_aa: CSHRDIYTDTQYF
cdr3_nt: TGCAGCCACCGGGACATCTACACAGATACGCAGTATTTT

d_call: .
j_call: TRBJ2-7
cdr3_length: 12
clone_size: .
v_call: TRBV18
cdr3_aa: CASSPPGGEQYF
cdr3_nt: TGTGCCAGCTCACCACCTGGTGGAGAGCAGTACTTC

d_call: .
j_call: TRBJ1-2
cdr3_length: 14
clone_size: .
v_call: TRBV7-9
cdr3_aa: CASSPGQLNYGYTF
cdr3_nt: TGTGCCAGCAGCCCGGGGCAGCTCAACTATGGCTACACCTTC

d_call: .
j_call: TRBJ1-1
cdr3_length: 16
clone_size: .
v_call: TRBV7-9
cdr3_aa: CASSLDWGAGDTEAFF
cdr3_nt: TGTGCCAGCAGCTTAGACTGGGGGGCCGGGGACACTGAAGCTTTCTTT

d_call: TRBD2
j_call: TRBJ2-5
cdr3_length: 16
clone_size: .
v_call: TRBV7-3
cdr3_aa: CASSLGSGLAGETQYF
cdr3_nt: TGTGCCAGCAGCTTAGGATCGGGACTAGCGGGAGAGACCCAGTACTTC

d_call: .
j_call: TRBJ1-2
cdr3_length: 15
clone_size: .
v_call: TRBV5-1
cdr3_aa: CASSVDSSTNYGYTF
cdr3_nt: TGCGCCAGCAGCGTCGACAGCTCCACTAACTATGGCTACACCTTC

d_call: .
j_call: TRBJ2-1
cdr3_length: 15
clone_size: once
v_call: TRBV5-4
cdr3_aa: CASSLVLSSYNEQFF
cdr3_nt: TGTGCCAGCAGCTTGGTTTTGAGCTCCTACAATGAGCAGTTCTTC

d_call: .
j_call: TRBJ2-1
cdr3_length: 14
clone_size: .
v_call: TRBV5-1
cdr3_aa: CASSLDEGNNEQFF
cdr3_nt: TGCGCCAGCAGCTTGGATGAGGGTAACAATGAGCAGTTCTTC

d_call: .
j_call: TRBJ2-7
cdr3_length: 14
clone_size: .
v_call: TRBV4-2
cdr3_aa: CASSQVQTPYEQYF
cdr3_nt: TGTGCCAGCAGCCAAGTCCAGACCCCCTACGAGCAGTACTTC

d_call: .
j_call: TRBJ1-5
cdr3_length: 12
clone_size: .
v_call: TRBV28
cdr3_aa: CASSSHGQPQHF
cdr3_nt: TGTGCCAGCAGTTCCCACGGGCAGCCCCAGCATTTT

d_call: TRBD2
j_call: TRBJ2-3
cdr3_length: 14
clone_size: .
v_call: TRBV7-2
cdr3_aa: CASSFGLASDTQYF
cdr3_nt: TGTGCCAGCAGCTTCGGACTAGCTTCAGATACGCAGTATTTT

d_call: TRBD1
j_call: TRBJ1-2
cdr3_length: 13
clone_size: .
v_call: TRBV10-3
cdr3_aa: CAISAGQAYGYTF
cdr3_nt: TGTGCCATCAGTGCGGGACAGGCCTATGGCTACACCTTC

d_call: .
j_call: TRBJ1-2
cdr3_length: 13
clone_size: .
v_call: TRBV6-5
cdr3_aa: CASSYDRLYGYTF
cdr3_nt: TGTGCCAGCAGTTACGATAGGCTCTATGGCTACACCTTC

d_call: .
j_call: TRBJ2-1
cdr3_length: 14
clone_size: .
v_call: TRBV4-2
cdr3_aa: CASSQLEEGSEQFF
cdr3_nt: TGTGCCAGCAGCCAACTTGAAGAGGGTAGTGAGCAGTTCTTC

d_call: .
j_call: TRBJ1-2
cdr3_length: 18
clone_size: .
v_call: TRBV5-5
cdr3_aa: CASRLNTRGGAGNYGYTF
cdr3_nt: TGTGCCAGCAGGTTGAACACTAGAGGGGGTGCGGGTAACTATGGCTACACCTTC

d_call: .
j_call: TRBJ2-1
cdr3_length: 15
clone_size: .
v_call: TRBV6-5
cdr3_aa: CASSFPTKEPCEQFF
cdr3_nt: TGTGCCAGCAGTTTTCCTACCAAAGAGCCCTGTGAGCAGTTCTTC

d_call: TRBD1
j_call: TRBJ1-2
cdr3_length: 15
clone_size: many
v_call: TRBV10-3
cdr3_aa: CAIRISGGAGYGYTF
cdr3_nt: TGTGCCATCAGGATCTCAGGGGGCGCGGGCTATGGCTACACCTTC

d_call: .
j_call: TRBJ1-2
cdr3_length: 13
clone_size: few
v_call: TRBV6-6
cdr3_aa: CASSPSGGIGYTF
cdr3_nt: TGTGCCAGCAGTCCCTCGGGAGGGATCGGCTACACCTTC

d_call: .
j_call: TRBJ1-2
cdr3_length: 13
clone_size: .
v_call: TRBV19
cdr3_aa: CASTIRDDYGYTF
cdr3_nt: TGTGCCAGTACCATCAGGGATGACTATGGCTACACCTTC

d_call: TRBD2
j_call: TRBJ2-5
cdr3_length: 17
clone_size: .
v_call: TRBV11-2
cdr3_aa: CASSLVATSGSGETQYF
cdr3_nt: TGTGCCAGCAGCTTAGTGGCGACTAGCGGGAGCGGTGAGACCCAGTACTTC

d_call: TRBD1
j_call: TRBJ2-7
cdr3_length: 14
clone_size: .
v_call: TRBV29-1
cdr3_aa: CSVARDRDSYEQYF
cdr3_nt: TGCAGCGTCGCGAGGGACAGGGACTCCTACGAGCAGTACTTC

d_call: .
j_call: TRBJ2-2
cdr3_length: 15
clone_size: .
v_call: TRBV30
cdr3_aa: CAQERRDSLAGELFF
cdr3_nt: TGTGCCCAAGAGAGGCGGGACAGTTTGGCCGGGGAGCTGTTTTTT

d_call: .
j_call: TRBJ2-5
cdr3_length: 11
clone_size: many
v_call: TRBV5-1
cdr3_aa: CASSLAETQYF
cdr3_nt: TGCGCCAGCAGCTTGGCTGAGACCCAGTACTTC

d_call: .
j_call: TRBJ2-7
cdr3_length: 14
clone_size: .
v_call: TRBV5-5
cdr3_aa: CASSLRGDRYEQYF
cdr3_nt: TGTGCCAGCAGCTTGCGGGGAGATCGCTACGAGCAGTACTTC

d_call: TRBD2
j_call: TRBJ2-3
cdr3_length: 16
clone_size: once
v_call: TRBV10-3
cdr3_aa: CAISERSGGSPDTQYF
cdr3_nt: TGTGCCATCAGTGAGAGATCGGGAGGATCCCCAGATACGCAGTATTTT

d_call: TRBD1
j_call: TRBJ1-1
cdr3_length: 16
clone_size: .
v_call: TRBV15
cdr3_aa: CATSPGGGLSGAEAFF
cdr3_nt: TGTGCCACCAGCCCAGGGGGGGGTTTGAGCGGGGCTGAAGCTTTCTTT

d_call: TRBD1
j_call: TRBJ1-1
cdr3_length: 14
clone_size: once
v_call: TRBV5-1
cdr3_aa: CASSLGAGTAEAFF
cdr3_nt: TGCGCCAGCAGCCTGGGCGCGGGGACAGCTGAAGCTTTCTTT

d_call: TRBD1
j_call: TRBJ1-1
cdr3_length: 15
clone_size: many
v_call: TRBV28
cdr3_aa: CASSFGDRRNTEAFF
cdr3_nt: TGTGCCAGCAGTTTCGGGGACAGGCGTAACACTGAAGCTTTCTTT

d_call: TRBD1
j_call: TRBJ2-5
cdr3_length: 15
clone_size: .
v_call: TRBV30
cdr3_aa: CAWGGTGGGQETQYF
cdr3_nt: TGTGCCTGGGGGGGGACAGGAGGAGGGCAAGAGACCCAGTACTTC